The rows below give T cell receptor beta chains drawn from one sample of a study of CD4+ T cells in melanoma. The assay was immunoSEQ multiplex PCR, and TCRdb's table has in-frame clones only and misses some. Of about 6,600 clones listed, approximately 69% are singletons. The sequenced sample consisted of cells from a culture (not recorded whether cultured in vitro). These receptors all stem from a human donor with melanoma. Both conserved end residues are trimmed from each CDR3. The order of the fields is V gene, J gene, D gene, CDR3 protein. A D gene is named only where the DNA matches it firmly.

V gene: TRBV28
J gene: TRBJ1-1
D gene: TRBD1
CDR3 protein: ASSPRTGLMNTEAF

V gene: TRBV19
J gene: TRBJ2-2
D gene: NA
CDR3 protein: ASTIPGELF

V gene: TRBV19
J gene: TRBJ1-1
D gene: NA
CDR3 protein: ASGLGVNTEAF

V gene: TRBV27
J gene: TRBJ2-7
D gene: TRBD1
CDR3 protein: ASSLGTGGSYEQY

V gene: TRBV7-9
J gene: TRBJ2-5
D gene: TRBD2
CDR3 protein: ASSSSGGPQETQY

V gene: TRBV4-3
J gene: TRBJ2-7
D gene: NA
CDR3 protein: ASSRAPGTSSYEQY

V gene: TRBV10-2
J gene: TRBJ1-2
D gene: NA
CDR3 protein: ASTEGTLGYT

V gene: TRBV27
J gene: TRBJ2-2
D gene: NA
CDR3 protein: ASSPAPLRELF

V gene: TRBV18
J gene: TRBJ2-1
D gene: TRBD1
CDR3 protein: ASSLTGDNEQF

V gene: TRBV6-1
J gene: TRBJ1-3
D gene: NA
CDR3 protein: ASSEHRSGNTIY

V gene: TRBV6-2/TRBV6-3
J gene: TRBJ2-2
D gene: NA
CDR3 protein: ASSPDYTGELF

V gene: TRBV6-2/TRBV6-3
J gene: TRBJ1-2
D gene: TRBD1
CDR3 protein: ASSLFPTGDYGYT

V gene: TRBV25-1
J gene: TRBJ2-6
D gene: TRBD1
CDR3 protein: ASSLTGAGANVLT

V gene: TRBV5-6
J gene: TRBJ1-5
D gene: NA
CDR3 protein: ASSAGGNQPQH